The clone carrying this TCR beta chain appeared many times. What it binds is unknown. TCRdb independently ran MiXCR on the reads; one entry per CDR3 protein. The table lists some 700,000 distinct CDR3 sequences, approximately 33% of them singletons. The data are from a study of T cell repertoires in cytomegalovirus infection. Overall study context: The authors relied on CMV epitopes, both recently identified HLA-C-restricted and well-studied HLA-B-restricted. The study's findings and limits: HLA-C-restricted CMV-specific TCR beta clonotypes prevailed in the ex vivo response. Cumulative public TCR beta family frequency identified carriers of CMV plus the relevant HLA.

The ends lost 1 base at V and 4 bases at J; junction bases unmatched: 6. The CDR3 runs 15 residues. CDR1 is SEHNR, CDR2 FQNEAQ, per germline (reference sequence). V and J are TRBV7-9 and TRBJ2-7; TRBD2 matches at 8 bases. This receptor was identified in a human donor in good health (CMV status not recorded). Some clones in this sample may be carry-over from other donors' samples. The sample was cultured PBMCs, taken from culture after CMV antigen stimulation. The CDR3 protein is CASSLGLAGPYEQYF. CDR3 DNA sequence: TGTGCCAGCAGCTTAGGTCTAGCGGGCCCGTACGAGCAGTACTTC.